Detailed here is one T cell receptor beta chain. What it binds is not known. The protocol was immunoSEQ multiplex PCR, while the TCRdb copy is restricted to in-frame clones and leaves out a portion. Of more than 140,000 clones listed, approximately 93% are singletons. Trimming took 3 bases from V and 4 from J; bases not matched to a gene: 5. In germline, CDR1 is MNHEY, CDR2 SMNVEV (reference sequence). This CDR3 spans 14 amino acids. The data are from a study of T cell responses to AZD1222 COVID-19 vaccine. Study-wide findings and caveats: Clonal diversity may have been underestimated, and the donors were mostly white British, with more females than males. Repertoires were sampled only after the peak T cell response.

The J gene is TRBJ1-1, the V gene TRBV27; 7 bases fit TRBD1. The starting material was peripheral blood, obtained on day 0 of MenACWY control vaccination. The sequence came from an adult in good health. CDR3 loop: CASSFLGGATEAFF. The CDR3 DNA reads as TGTGCCAGCAGTTTCCTAGGGGGCGCCACTGAAGCTTTCTTT.